This T cell receptor (beta chain) was documented in a study of PD-1 blockade in classical Hodgkin lymphoma. This clone has just a few counts. Its antigen is as yet unknown. CDR1 and CDR2 (germline): ENHRY, SYGVKD. The CDR3 spans 12 residues. V lost 10 bases to trimming and J lost 9 bases; unmatched junction nucleotides: 6. Relapse after autologous stem cell transplantation occurred in every patient, and brentuximab vedotin exposure varied. Complete response, partial response or progressive disease were the best responses. Notes on the study in general: Patients who responded completely had about the same baseline diversity as newly diagnosed patients. Reported findings placed baseline TCR diversity lower in newly diagnosed patients (compared with healthy donors). A significant rise in TCR diversity by C4D1 was seen for CD4+ but not CD8+ cells.

Repertoires were generated with immunoSEQ multiplex PCR, while TCRdb's copy carries only in-frame clones and drops some. The sample lists 98,000 or so clones; nearly 90% were seen once. The sequencing used peripheral blood mononuclear cells (PBMCs), collected before the second cycle of nivolumab. The J gene is TRBJ1-5, the V gene TRBV10-3; 10 nucleotides align to TRBD1. This receptor was taken from a human donor with classical Hodgkin lymphoma. Here the CDR3 reads CASRTGGRPQHF. As DNA, the CDR3 is TGTGCCAGCCGGACAGGGGGTCGGCCCCAGCATTTT.